This section outlines one T cell receptor beta chain sequence together with its context. Its target is unknown. The record originates from a study of shared clonotypes between healthy human individuals. Study context: CD4 naive and memory got three plates each, CD8 naive two, CD8 memory one. Findings of the study overall: Larger estimated richness was generally seen in naive subsets than in memory subsets. When compared with the clonotypes that were shared by all four sorted-subset donors, the non-shared clonotypes turned out to have lower generation probabilities.

Several immunoSEQ plates received, in even portions, the genomic DNA of each subset. Sequencing used immunoSEQ multiplex PCR; TCRdb keeps in-frame clones, though not all of them. Here the sample spans roughly 2.4 million clones, approximately 94% being singletons. Germline loops: CDR1 MDHEN, CDR2 SYDVKM. V lost 2 bases and J lost 6, with 13 bases in between. This CDR3 comprises 15 residues. Sequences were obtained from naive CD4+ T cells sorted from blood. Specified subset: CD45RA+ positively selected. This rearrangement joins TRBV28 to TRBJ1-4; D is possibly TRBD1 (6 bases). The clonotype originates from a man aged 18 to 29 in good health. DNA for the CDR3: TGTGCCAGCAGTTTACAGGGGCCTGGGGATGAAAAACTGTTTTTT. The encoded protein is CASSLQGPGDEKLFF. Together with reference TRBV28 and TRBJ1-4, the CDR3 gives the full variable domain: DVKVTQSSRYLVKRTGEKVFLECVQDMDHENMFWYRQDPGLGLRLIYFSYDVKMKEKGDIPEGYSVSREKKERFSLILESASTNQTSMYLCASSLQGPGDEKLFFGSGTQLSVL.